Following are 26 T cell receptor beta chains from one sample sequenced in a study of blood T cell repertoires in COVID-19. Sequencing was performed with immunoSEQ multiplex PCR; in TCRdb, only in-frame clones are kept and a portion is missing. The sample includes more than 120,000 clones, more than 75% seen only once; the top ten take 4.8%. Sequenced input: peripheral blood. These receptors were taken from a human donor in a cohort sampled during active COVID-19.

The rearrangement links TRBV5-6 to TRBJ1-3; a weak D match, TRBD1 (6 bases). The germline V and J ends were trimmed by 1 base and 0 bases, with 8 bases remaining between them. This CDR3 is built from 15 residues. CDR1 is SGHDT, CDR2 YYEEEE, per germline. The CDR3, as DNA: TGTGCCAGCAGCTTGACAGGGAGCTCTGGAAACACCATATATTTT. This codes for CASSLTGSSGNTIYF.

In this sample, this clone turned up once. The V and J genes are TRBV5-1 and TRBJ2-1; 8 bases match TRBD2. The germline V gene encodes CDR1 SGHRS and CDR2 YFSETQ. CDR3 size: 16 residues. Trimming removed 0 bases from V and 2 bases from J; junction bases left unmatched: 4. This CDR3 reads CASSLESGSPYNEQFF. CDR3 nucleotides: TGCGCCAGCAGCTTGGAGAGCGGGAGCCCCTACAATGAGCAGTTCTTC.

J is TRBJ1-2 and V is TRBV7-2; D is unresolved. The germline CDR1 and CDR2 sequences are SGHTA and FQGNSA. V dropped 1 base and J dropped 8 bases, with 8 bases sitting between them. This CDR3 has 12 residues. CDR3 sequence reads: CASSLVPGGYTF. CDR3 coding DNA: TGTGCCAGCAGCTTAGTCCCAGGAGGCTACACCTTC.

The V call is TRBV6-6, the J call TRBJ2-3; D unclear. Trimming took 8 bases from V and 6 from J, leaving 15 bases between them. The CDR3 covers 13 residues. Looked up from germline, CDR1 is MNHNY and CDR2 is SVGAGI (reference sequence). The CDR3 sequence: CASFTVVADTQYF. The CDR3 DNA reads TGTGCCAGCTTTACAGTTGTTGCGGATACGCAGTATTTT.

This clone has only a few counts. The chain combines TRBV5-1 with TRBJ1-5, with D possibly being TRBD1 (6 bases). Germline V gene lookup returns CDR1 SGHRS and CDR2 YFSETQ. The germline V and J ends were trimmed by 5 bases and 6 bases, with 15 bases remaining between them. The CDR3 sequence is 14 residues long. This CDR3 reads CASSVGQGVQPQHF. CDR3 sequence (DNA): TGCGCCAGCAGTGTGGGACAAGGGGTTCAGCCCCAGCATTTT.

The V call is TRBV7-6, the J call TRBJ2-1; D possibly corresponds to TRBD1 (5 bases). Germline-derived CDR1 and CDR2 are SGHVS and FNYEAQ. V was clipped by 6 bases and J by 3 bases, with 18 bases between them. The length of the CDR3 is 16 residues. CDR3 in amino acids: CASRGLGSDDYNEQFF. The CDR3 coding sequence is TGTGCCAGCAGGGGGCTGGGGTCCGACGACTACAATGAGCAGTTCTTC.

The rearrangement links TRBV10-3 to TRBJ2-2; TRBD1 might be the D (6 bases). Per germline, CDR1 ENHRY and CDR2 SYGVKD. This CDR3 has 17 residues. Trimming took 0 bases from V and 3 from J, leaving 14 bases between them. DNA of the CDR3: TGTGCCATCAGTGAGTCTCGCCAGGGGCGGGACACCGGGGAGCTGTTTTTT. This sequence encodes CAISESRQGRDTGELFF.

The chain employs TRBV6-1 and TRBJ2-3; D remains unclear. This CDR3 has 17 amino acids. The germline V gene encodes CDR1 MNHNS and CDR2 SASEGT. V lost 2 bases, J lost 1 base, and 16 bases lay in between. The CDR3 loop reads CASSEREATRRTDTQYF. CDR3 DNA: TGTGCCAGCAGTGAAAGAGAGGCTACCCGTCGCACAGATACGCAGTATTTT.

The sample holds a few counts of this clone. V gene TRBV4-2 combines with J gene TRBJ1-1; tentatively, D is TRBD1 (5 bases). The CDR3 runs to 14 residues. Trimming pared 4 bases from V and 7 bases from J, leaving 16 bases between. Germline-derived CDR1 and CDR2 are LGHNA and YNFKEQ. The chain's CDR3 is CASSPDPGHYEAFF. Written as DNA, the CDR3 is TGTGCCAGCAGCCCCGATCCAGGGCACTATGAAGCTTTCTTT.

V usage is TRBV3-1 (or the pseudogene TRBV3-2) and J usage is TRBJ2-5; the D is unclear. This CDR3 contains 11 residues. The V end lost 5 bases, the J end lost 5 bases, and 6 bases lay between the germline ends. Germline V lookup: CDR1 LGHDT, CDR2 YNNKEL (reference sequence). The CDR3 region is CASSNRETQYF. CDR3 nucleotides: TGTGCCAGCAGCAATCGGGAGACCCAGTACTTC.

The chain uses TRBV3-1 (or the pseudogene TRBV3-2) and TRBJ1-5; D ambiguous. Trimming pared 1 base from V and 7 bases from J, leaving 11 bases between. The CDR3 spans 14 residues. Germline values: CDR1 LGHDT, CDR2 YNNKEL (reference sequence). The CDR3 region is CASSQVRGRQPQHF. Written as DNA, the CDR3 is TGTGCCAGCAGCCAAGTTAGAGGTCGGCAGCCCCAGCATTTT.

The CDR3 sequence is CASSLLGDSYEQYF. The CDR3 DNA is TGTGCCAGCAGCTTATTAGGGGACTCCTACGAGCAGTACTTC. The V call is TRBV11-2, the J call TRBJ2-7; possible D gene TRBD1, 5 bases. The CDR3 extends over 14 amino acids. V was clipped by 2 bases and J by 0 bases, with 8 bases between them. The germline V gene encodes CDR1 SGHAT and CDR2 FQNNGV.

This chain uses TRBV5-1 with TRBJ1-1; tentative D call: TRBD1 (6 bases). The germline V gene encodes CDR1 SGHRS and CDR2 YFSETQ. V was trimmed by 2 bases and J by 0 bases, leaving 14 bases between them. The CDR3 length is 16 residues. The DNA for the CDR3 is TGCGCCAGCAGCTTCCAGACAGGTACGTTGAACACTGAAGCTTTCTTT. Translation: CASSFQTGTLNTEAFF.

V gene TRBV19 combines with J gene TRBJ2-1; TRBD1 might be the D (6 bases). CDR3 length: 13 amino acids. V was pared by 5 bases and J by 9 bases, with 14 bases between. Germline values: CDR1 LNHDA, CDR2 SQIVND (reference sequence). The DNA for the CDR3 is TGTGCCAGTAGTGCAAACAGGGATTCTGAGCAGTTCTTC. It translates to CASSANRDSEQFF. Looking up the rest from reference TRBV19 and TRBJ2-1 gives the full variable domain: DGGITQSPKYLFRKEGQNVTLSCEQNLNHDAMYWYRQDPGQGLRLIYYSQIVNDFQKGDIAEGYSVSREKKESFPLTVTSAQKNPTAFYLCASSANRDSEQFFGPGTRLTVL.

This chain uses TRBV27 with TRBJ2-2; TRBD2 matches at 12 bases. V trimming: 4 bases; J trimming: 5 bases; junction bases outside the gene matches: 5. Germline V gives CDR1 MNHEY, CDR2 SMNVEV (reference sequence). This CDR3 is built from 16 residues. CDR3 residues: CASSSLAGGATGELFF. The CDR3 bases are TGTGCCAGCAGTTCCCTAGCGGGAGGGGCTACCGGGGAGCTGTTTTTT.

The rearrangement joins TRBV3-1 (or the pseudogene TRBV3-2) to TRBJ1-2, with 7 bases identical to TRBD1. Germline V CDR1 and CDR2: LGHDT, YNNKEL (reference sequence). The CDR3 extends over 13 amino acids. J gave up 8 bases and V 3 bases, and 6 bases lay outside the gene matches. CDR3 amino acids: CASSQNRGTGYTF. In DNA form, the CDR3 reads TGTGCCAGCAGCCAGAACAGGGGTACGGGCTACACCTTC.

The V gene is TRBV18, the J gene TRBJ2-7; D remains unclear. The CDR3 has 15 amino acids. Germline loops: CDR1 KGHSH, CDR2 LQKENI. V lost 2 bases, J lost 3 bases, and 14 bases lay in between. The CDR3 reads CASSPGLVDVYEQYF. The CDR3 bases are TGTGCCAGCTCACCAGGGCTGGTTGACGTCTACGAGCAGTACTTC.

This clone was picked up one time. The CDR3 sequence is CASSPGTGSTDTQYF. The CDR3 DNA is TGTGCCAGCAGCCCAGGGACAGGAAGCACAGATACGCAGTATTTT. The chain employs TRBV5-5 and TRBJ2-3, with 8 bases aligning to TRBD1. The V and J ends lost 4 bases and 0 bases, in that order; junction bases with no gene match: 4. Germline loops: CDR1 SGHKS, CDR2 YYEKEE (reference sequence). The CDR3 totals 15 residues.

This clone is a singleton in its sample. The rearrangement uses TRBV2 and TRBJ2-5, with 7 bases that match TRBD2. Germline V gives CDR1 SNHLY, CDR2 FYNNEI. The V segment lost 7 bases and the J segment 5 bases; nucleotides outside the gene matches: 16. This CDR3 is built from 16 residues. CDR3 sequence: CASTRRGRVGEETQYF. The CDR3 region has the DNA TGTGCCAGCACTCGGAGAGGGAGGGTCGGGGAGGAGACCCAGTACTTC.

The V and J genes are TRBV6-5 and TRBJ1-4, with D perhaps TRBD1 (6 bases). In germline, CDR1 is MNHEY, CDR2 SVGAGI. The CDR3 contains 12 residues. Between the trimmed V and J ends, which lost 6 bases and 13 bases, there was a span of 15 bases. CDR3 DNA: TGTGCCAGCAGCTTCCCGGGGGGCACACTGTTTTTT. Encoded protein: CASSFPGGTLFF.

The chain recombines TRBV10-2 with TRBJ2-7; the D gene is possibly TRBD2 (6 bases). CDR3 length equals 14 residues. V was clipped by 7 bases and J by 3 bases, with 16 bases between them. CDR1 is WSHSY and CDR2 is SAAADI in the germline V gene. The CDR3 DNA sequence: TGCGCCAGCACCTTGGGCGGAGGGTACTACGAGCAGTACTTC. Its translation: CASTLGGGYYEQYF.

V gene TRBV6-1 combines with J gene TRBJ2-7, with D possibly being TRBD2 (6 bases). CDR1 is MNHNS, CDR2 SASEGT, per germline. This CDR3 has 15 residues. V shed 3 bases and J shed 1 base, with 13 bases lying between them. Here the CDR3 reads CASSEPGSGSYEQYV. The CDR3, as DNA: TGTGCCAGCAGTGAGCCGGGAAGCGGGTCCTACGAGCAGTACGTC.

The chain joins TRBV4-1 to TRBJ2-5; 8 bases are a match to TRBD1. Germline values: CDR1 MGHRA, CDR2 YSYEKL. The length of the CDR3 is 13 residues. V trimming: 1 base; J trimming: 5 bases; junction bases outside the gene matches: 0. The CDR3 bases are TGCGCCAGCAGCCAAGGACAGGGGGAGACCCAGTACTTC. Amino acid sequence: CASSQGQGETQYF.

This clone was recorded only once. The germline gene is not matched at one end of the junction; a read error may be the cause. V and J are TRBV6-1 and TRBJ1-5; D uncertain. Germline CDR1 and CDR2: MNHNS and SASEGT. The CDR3 sequence is 12 residues long. The CDR3 protein is CASSEGGQPQHF. CDR3 DNA: TGTGCCAGCAGCGAAGGCGGTCAGCCCCAGCATTTT.

Concerning this clone: Different DNA sequences within this sample yield the same CDR3. The chain is built from TRBV11-2 and TRBJ2-7, with 7 bases that match TRBD1. V shed 3 bases and J 7 bases; nucleotides not matched to a gene: 12. Germline loops: CDR1 SGHAT, CDR2 FQNNGV. This CDR3 has 15 residues. DNA for the CDR3: TGTGCCAGCAGCTTGGAGCCCGGGACAGAGGCAGAGCAGTACGTC. Translated: CASSLEPGTEAEQYV.

V and J are TRBV20-1 and TRBJ1-1, with D hard to call. V lost 7 bases, J lost 5 bases, and 11 bases lay in between. This CDR3 region has 11 residues. CDR1 is DFQATT and CDR2 is SNEGSKA in the germline V gene (reference sequence). The CDR3: CSDNRRTEAFF. The CDR3 coding sequence is TGCAGTGACAATCGGAGAACTGAAGCTTTCTTT.